This T cell receptor beta chain was profiled in a study of cytomegalovirus exposure and HLA in healthy donors. Findings of the study overall: Within a later analysis, the majority of CMV-associated TCR beta chains appeared HLA-restricted.

The germline CDR1 and CDR2 sequences are KGHSH and LQKENI. Trimming left V 3 bases short and J 6 bases short, with 11 bases between. This CDR3 is built from 13 residues. PCR involved 60 Vbeta and 13 Jbeta primers. Sequenced by immunoSEQ multiplex PCR; TCRdb stores in-frame clones only, minus some. Among 150,000 to 180,000 clones listed, approximately 74% were seen once. On this clone itself: The antigen is unknown.

This sequence joins TRBV18 and TRBJ1-1; possibly TRBD1 for D (5 bases). Material: PBMCs. The TCR sequence derives from a man between 18 and 29 years old in good health and CMV-seronegative. DNA for the CDR3: TGTGCCAGCTCACCCCAGGGTTTACCTGAAGCTTTCTTT. Its translation is CASSPQGLPEAFF.